Given below is one T cell receptor beta chain in context. The antigen remains undetermined. V was shortened by 4 bases and J by 4 bases, with 11 bases between the two germline ends. Germline values: CDR1 SGHTA, CDR2 FQGNSA. This CDR3 is 14 amino acids long. The data are from a study of CD8 T cells in ankylosing spondylitis. General study findings and limits: Those disease-linked clones were CD8+; they were also relatively rare in peripheral blood. Earlier literature documents some of the motif variants in reactive arthritis synovial fluid and blood. Characteristic of ankylosing spondylitis blood, it appeared, was a TCR beta motif comprising about 8 highly homologous variants. The study looked at matched synovial fluid samples from ankylosing spondylitis patients. Disease-linked clones were reported to be significantly enriched there.

Quantitative 5'-RACE was performed with molecular barcodes, and it yielded the TCR beta libraries. TCRdb reprocessed the 5' RACE reads with MiXCR, giving one entry per CDR3 protein. The sample includes fewer than 400,000 distinct CDR3 sequences, about a fifth of them seen just once. The rearrangement uses TRBV7-2 and TRBJ2-1; D is undetermined. This TCR was sampled from a male donor with ankylosing spondylitis. The material sequenced was blood, either unsorted or a sorted T cell fraction (not recorded which). The CDR3 sequence is CASSSGVIYNEQFF. In DNA, the CDR3 is TGTGCCAGCAGCTCCGGAGTCATTTACAATGAGCAGTTCTTC.